The 14 T cell receptor beta chains in this list originate from one sample, sequenced in a study of OX40 agonist ivuxolimab in advanced cancers. TCRdb's copy holds only in-frame clones and misses some; the assay was immunoSEQ multiplex PCR. The repertoire holds fewer than 95,000 clones, with around 90% as singletons. Source: CD4+ or CD8+ T cells sorted from blood, taken in a trial of the OX40 agonist ivuxolimab. The receptors were sampled from an adult with an advanced solid tumor such as melanoma, head and neck, liver or kidney cancer.

The chain carries TRBV6-6 and TRBJ2-1, with D unresolved. The CDR3 spans 13 residues. Deletions cut 4 bases from V and 6 bases from J, with 10 bases between. Germline CDR1 and CDR2: MNHNY and SVGAGI (reference sequence). The chain's CDR3 is CASSSPWGNEQFF. The DNA for the CDR3 is TGTGCCAGCAGTTCCCCTTGGGGCAATGAGCAGTTCTTC.

The chain couples TRBV28 to TRBJ2-7; D might be TRBD1 or TRBD2, each matching 5 bases. This CDR3 comprises 16 residues. V was shortened by 3 bases and J by 2 bases, with 17 bases between the two germline ends. Germline lookup yields CDR1 MDHEN and CDR2 SYDVKM. This chain's CDR3 is CASSLGVARITYEQYF. CDR3 in DNA: TGTGCCAGCAGTTTGGGGGTGGCCCGTATAACCTACGAGCAGTACTTC.

The chain employs TRBV6-5 and TRBJ2-1; no reliable D call. Between the trimmed V and J ends, which lost 2 bases and 3 bases, there was a span of 11 bases. Germline CDR1 and CDR2: MNHEY and SVGAGI. The CDR3 is 15 amino acids. The CDR3 nucleotides read TGTGCCAGCAGTTACCGGGCCTCCAACTACAATGAGCAGTTCTTC. Its protein is CASSYRASNYNEQFF.

Only one count was recorded for this clone. The chain couples TRBV28 to TRBJ1-1, with D unclear. The germline CDR1 and CDR2 sequences are MDHEN and SYDVKM. This CDR3 comprises 17 residues. Trimming stripped 5 bases from V and 4 bases from J, with 23 bases between. CDR3 region: CASSPPSIFGKGTEAFF. The CDR3 coding sequence is TGTGCCAGCAGTCCCCCATCCATATTCGGGAAGGGCACTGAAGCTTTCTTT. Filled out from reference TRBV28 and TRBJ1-1, the complete variable domain reads DVKVTQSSRYLVKRTGEKVFLECVQDMDHENMFWYRQDPGLGLRLIYFSYDVKMKEKGDIPEGYSVSREKKERFSLILESASTNQTSMYLCASSPPSIFGKGTEAFFGQGTRLTVV.

The V gene is TRBV13, the J gene TRBJ2-2; 10 bases align to TRBD2. Unmatched junction bases numbered 6, after V lost 3 bases and J lost 5 bases. The length of the CDR3 is 16 residues. Germline V lookup: CDR1 PRHDT, CDR2 FYEKMQ (reference sequence). In DNA form, the CDR3 reads TGTGCCAGCAGCTTCCATAGCGGGAGGTTAACCGGGGAGCTGTTTTTT. This codes for CASSFHSGRLTGELFF.

This rearrangement joins TRBV5-1 to TRBJ1-6; D is unclear. V was cut by 4 bases and J by 6 bases, with 8 bases left in between. CDR3 length: 13 residues. CDR1 SGHRS and CDR2 YFSETQ come from the germline V gene. The chain's CDR3 is CASSPSGNSPLHF. The CDR3 DNA sequence: TGCGCCAGCAGCCCTTCGGGTAATTCACCCCTCCACTTT.

The V gene is TRBV10-3, the J gene TRBJ1-1; a possible D gene is TRBD1 (5 bases). The CDR3 length is 16 residues. V was clipped by 0 bases and J by 0 bases, with 11 bases between them. The germline CDR1 and CDR2 sequences are ENHRY and SYGVKD. The CDR3 DNA follows: TGTGCCATCAGTGAGTCGGGGAGGGGAATGAACACTGAAGCTTTCTTT. This gives the protein CAISESGRGMNTEAFF.

The rearrangement uses TRBV7-9 and TRBJ1-2, with 10 bases identical to TRBD1. This CDR3 has 14 residues. CDR1 is SEHNR and CDR2 is FQNEAQ in the germline V gene (reference sequence). With V trimmed by 5 bases and J by 8 bases, 8 bases remained unmatched. The CDR3 nucleotides read TGTGCCAGCAGCGTTCTCGACAGGGGGCTAGGCTACACCTTC. This codes for CASSVLDRGLGYTF.

The chain carries TRBV11-3 and TRBJ2-1; D gene unclear. CDR3 length: 12 amino acids. V shed 1 base and J shed 7 bases, with 5 bases lying between them. From germline, CDR1 is SGHNT and CDR2 YENEEA. The CDR3, as DNA: TGTGCCAGCAGCTTAGTCTATAATGAGCAGTTCTTC. It encodes CASSLVYNEQFF.

The CDR3 sequence is CASSQEGFGQDIQYF. CDR3 in DNA: TGTGCCAGCAGCCAAGAGGGGTTCGGCCAGGACATTCAGTACTTC. This chain joins TRBV4-2 and TRBJ2-4; D remains unclear. Germline lookup yields CDR1 LGHNA and CDR2 YNFKEQ. V lost 0 bases and J 8 bases, leaving 14 bases between the germline ends. The CDR3 is 15 residues long.

This rearrangement joins TRBV19 to TRBJ2-7; D possibly corresponds to TRBD2 (6 bases). The CDR3 sequence is 14 residues long. The germline V and J ends were trimmed by 6 bases and 3 bases, with 15 bases remaining between them. The germline gives CDR1 LNHDA, CDR2 SQIVND (reference sequence). The CDR3, as DNA: TGTGCCAGTAGCCCGGCTAGCGACAACTACGAGCAGTACTTC. This codes for CASSPASDNYEQYF.

V usage is TRBV29-1 and J usage is TRBJ2-4; 12 bases are shared with TRBD2. CDR3 size: 15 residues. V trimming: 7 bases; J trimming: 3 bases; junction bases outside the gene matches: 7. Germline loops: CDR1 SQVTM, CDR2 ANQGSEA. CDR3 sequence reads: CSGSLAGGVKNIQYF. The CDR3 DNA reads TGCAGCGGGTCTCTAGCGGGAGGGGTCAAAAACATTCAGTACTTC. The entire variable domain, with the rest obtained from reference TRBV29-1 and TRBJ2-4, is as follows: SAVISQKPSRDICQRGTSLTIQCQVDSQVTMMFWYRQQPGQSLTLIATANQGSEATYESGFVIDKFPISRPNLTFSTLTVSNMSPEDSSIYLCSGSLAGGVKNIQYFGAGTRLSVL.

The V and J genes are TRBV10-3 and TRBJ2-7; D not resolved. V lost 6 bases, J lost 3 bases, and 18 bases lay in between. CDR1 and CDR2 (germline): ENHRY, SYGVKD. There are 15 residues in the CDR3. The CDR3 region is CAISADPNLNYEQYF. As DNA, the CDR3 is TGTGCCATCAGCGCAGACCCGAATCTTAACTACGAGCAGTACTTC.

V is TRBV19 and J is TRBJ2-7; 9 bases are a match to TRBD2. Germline V lookup: CDR1 LNHDA, CDR2 SQIVND (reference sequence). The CDR3 spans 13 residues. The V and J ends lost 4 bases and 7 bases, in that order; junction bases with no gene match: 5. The CDR3 here is CASSNSGRGEQYF. The CDR3 nucleotides read TGTGCCAGTAGTAATAGCGGGAGAGGAGAGCAGTACTTC.